The 7 T cell receptor beta chains listed next were all sequenced from one sample in a study of shared clonotypes between healthy human individuals. Naive CD8 cells lacked CD45RO, underwent positive selection for CCR7 and left out terminally differentiated effector memory CD45RA+ cells. Generated by immunoSEQ multiplex PCR, the TCRdb table keeps only in-frame clones and is missing some. The repertoire consists of around 2.1 million clones, with roughly 91% occurring once and the leading ten covering more than 1.5%. Sample: naive CD8+ T cells from PBMCs. These receptors originate from a young man in good health. Some clones in this sample may be carry-over from other donors' samples.

Concerning this clone: Other nucleotide sequences from this sample produce the same CDR3. The chain links TRBV11-1 to TRBJ2-1; D unclear. Germline V CDR1 and CDR2: SGHAT, FQDESV (reference sequence). This CDR3 contains 11 residues. The germline V and J ends were trimmed by 5 bases and 6 bases, with 5 bases remaining between them. CDR3 in DNA: TGTGCCAGCAGCCTGGGCAATGAGCAGTTCTTC. Translating gives CASSLGNEQFF.

The rearrangement links TRBV28 to TRBJ2-5, with D possibly being TRBD1 or TRBD2 (5 bases each). This CDR3 is built from 13 residues. Germline lookup yields CDR1 MDHEN and CDR2 SYDVKM. Trimming took 1 base from V and 5 from J, leaving 8 bases between them. The CDR3 here is CASSLSGTETQYF. The CDR3 coding sequence is TGTGCCAGCAGTTTATCAGGGACGGAGACCCAGTACTTC.

V gene TRBV10-1 combines with J gene TRBJ2-2; possible D gene TRBD2, 6 bases. The CDR3 loop spans 16 amino acids. V shed 3 bases and J shed 4 bases, with 15 bases lying between them. CDR1 WNHNN and CDR2 SYGVQD come from the germline V gene (reference sequence). CDR3 loop: CASSEGRGSSTGELFF. Written as DNA, the CDR3 is TGCGCCAGCAGTGAAGGTCGGGGGAGTTCCACCGGGGAGCTGTTTTTT.

J is TRBJ2-7 and V is TRBV12-5; 9 bases are a match to TRBD1. CDR3 length: 14 residues. Per germline, CDR1 LGHNT and CDR2 FRNRAP. V gave up 1 base and J gave up 3 bases; unmatched junction bases: 1. The CDR3 bases are TGTGCTAGTGGTTTGGGGACAGGGGTCTACGAGCAGTACTTC. It is translated as CASGLGTGVYEQYF.

The chain combines TRBV9 with TRBJ1-2, with 7 bases fitting TRBD1. V was clipped by 2 bases and J by 4 bases; unmatched bases: 5. The CDR3 covers 14 residues. Germline loops: CDR1 SGDLS, CDR2 YYNGEE. In DNA, the CDR3 is TGTGCCAGCAGCGTGACAGGGCTTCGCTATGGCTACACCTTC. Translated, it gives CASSVTGLRYGYTF.

The V gene is TRBV27, the J gene TRBJ2-1; unclear D gene. The V gene's germline CDR1 is MNHEY and CDR2 SMNVEV (reference sequence). V was shortened by 2 bases and J by 8 bases, with 19 bases between the two germline ends. The CDR3 runs 16 residues. CDR3 nucleotide sequence: TGTGCCAGCAGTTTAACCCCGGGCTGGAGTTCGGATGAGCAGTTCTTC. It codes for CASSLTPGWSSDEQFF.

This chain joins TRBV19 and TRBJ2-3; D might be TRBD1 (6 bases). The CDR3 length is 15 residues. Germline V gene sequence: CDR1 LNHDA, CDR2 SQIVND (reference sequence). The V end lost 3 bases, the J end lost 1 base, and 11 bases lay between the germline ends. The CDR3 nucleotides read TGTGCCAGTAGTATCAAGACAGGAGGCACAGATACGCAGTATTTT. Translated: CASSIKTGGTDTQYF.